This TCR beta chain originates from a study of cytomegalovirus exposure and HLA in healthy donors. The PCR contained 60 Vbeta and 13 Jbeta primers. This table comes from immunoSEQ multiplex PCR, and its TCRdb copy is limited to in-frame clones, with some not included. The sample shows about 120,000 clones, approximately 80% of them seen only once. Broader study findings: Among the most significant clusters, several appeared linked to common viral pathogens in a later analysis. The dataset shows that most TCR sequences were rare, while some public TCRs occurred in many donors.

Notes on this clone: Its antigen is not known.

Sequencing was done on a sample of PBMCs. The receptor was isolated from a woman between 18 and 29 years old in good health and CMV-seronegative.

The CDR3: CASSQKAGTGSETQYF. The CDR3 DNA reads TGCGCCAGCAGTCAAAAAGCCGGGACAGGGTCCGAGACCCAGTACTTC. This rearrangement joins TRBV5-1 to TRBJ2-5; TRBD1 aligns across 9 bases. Germline CDR1 and CDR2: SGHRS and YFSETQ. This CDR3 is built from 16 residues. Trimming at V came to 5 bases and at J to 5 bases, leaving 13 bases not matched to a gene.